These 19 T cell receptor beta chains share one sample of origin, sequenced in a study of regulatory T cells in long-lasting Graves disease. Time point of the sample: newly diagnosed GD, antithyroid drugs for less than 3 months. With RNA extracted from PBMCs as input, the TCR library was made. Arm-PCR of CDR3 regions with iRepertoire HTBI primers generated TCR beta libraries. One entry per CDR3 protein results from TCRdb running MiXCR on the multiplex PCR reads. The repertoire includes 350,000 to 550,000 distinct CDR3 sequences, 16% of them detected once, and around 23% sits in the top ten. The same specimen was also included in a second study, on T cells in Graves' hyperthyroidism and ophthalmopathy.

Specimen: peripheral blood mononuclear cells (PBMCs), collected at new diagnosis, from a patient treated with antithyroid drugs. The receptors stem from a woman younger than 30 with Graves disease.

About this clonotype: The CDR3 ends on some other residue instead of the conserved phenylalanine or tryptophan, so this is likely a read error. The CDR3 is CASSFGLAVIYNGQFV. For the CDR3, the DNA is TGTGCCAGCAGCTTCGGACTAGCGGTGATCTACAATGGGCAGTTCGTC. The chain employs TRBV7-2 and TRBJ2-1; 10 bases match TRBD2. The V gene's germline CDR1 is SGHTA and CDR2 FQGNSA. The CDR3 loop spans 16 amino acids.

This chain joins TRBV11-3 and TRBJ2-2, with 11 positions matching TRBD1. Trimming took 5 bases from V and 4 from J; bases not matched to a gene: 6. This CDR3 has 16 amino acids. Germline V gene sequence: CDR1 SGHNT, CDR2 YENEEA. Written as DNA, the CDR3 is TGTGCCAGCAGCCTTCGGACAGGGGGCTTCACCGGGGAGCTGTTTTTT. It specifies CASSLRTGGFTGELFF.

Points on this clonotype: A read error may explain this, as a much larger clone is one base away. Given the absence of the conserved phenylalanine or tryptophan at the CDR3 end, a read error is likely. The chain joins TRBV27 to TRBJ2-7, with TRBD2 matching 8 bases. V was clipped by 6 bases and J by 7 bases; unmatched bases: 11. CDR1 and CDR2 from the germline V gene are MNHEY and SMNVEV (reference sequence). The CDR3 has 14 amino acids. The CDR3 nucleotides are TGTGCCAGCAGCGTAGCGGGAATCTTGGGTGAGCAGTACCTC. Translation: CASSVAGILGEQYL.

This clonotype appeared a few times. This chain links TRBV5-1 with TRBJ2-1; 11 nucleotides line up with TRBD2. The CDR3 sequence is 17 residues long. Per germline, CDR1 SGHRS and CDR2 YFSETQ. V shed 3 bases, J shed 6 bases, and the junction held 11 bases outside the gene matches. The CDR3 region has the DNA TGCGCCAGCAGCTGGGGGTTAGCGGGAGGGCCTTCCAATGAGCAGTTCTTC. Amino acid sequence: CASSWGLAGGPSNEQFF. Full variable domain (outside the CDR3, taken from reference TRBV5-1 and TRBJ2-1): KAGVTQTPRYLIKTRGQQVTLSCSPISGHRSVSWYQQTPGQGLQFLFEYFSETQRNKGNFPGRFSGRQFSNSRSEMNVSTLELGDSALYLCASSWGLAGGPSNEQFFGPGTRLTVL.

This clonotype was seen a handful of times. J is TRBJ2-5 and V is TRBV28; the D gene is possibly TRBD1 (6 bases). The CDR3 has 16 residues. CDR1 and CDR2 (germline): MDHEN, SYDVKM. V gave up 2 bases and J gave up 4 bases, with 17 bases separating them. Here the CDR3 reads CASSLNFRGGRETQYF. The CDR3 bases are TGTGCCAGCAGTTTAAATTTCAGAGGGGGTAGAGAGACCCAGTACTTC.

The V and J genes are TRBV29-1 and TRBJ1-2, with D unresolved. The CDR3 runs to 12 residues. With 7 bases removed from V and 0 bases from J, the gap between germline ends came to 9 bases. Germline V CDR1 and CDR2: SQVTM, ANQGSEA. Here the CDR3 reads CSGSTSNYGYTF. In DNA, the CDR3 is TGCAGCGGTTCGACCTCTAACTATGGCTACACCTTC.

This clonotype was seen a few times. The V and J genes are TRBV11-2 and TRBJ2-1; D is uncertain. The CDR3 has 14 residues. V lost 3 bases to trimming and J lost 3 bases, with 9 bases between them. Germline loops: CDR1 SGHAT, CDR2 FQNNGV. The CDR3 DNA reads TGTGCCAGCAGCTTTCTAGTTAGCTACAATGAGCAGTTCTTC. This sequence encodes CASSFLVSYNEQFF.

This clonotype was seen ten or more times. The chain couples TRBV24-1 to TRBJ2-7, with D unresolved. In germline, CDR1 is KGHDR, CDR2 SFDVKD. V was trimmed by 4 bases and J by 0 bases, leaving 12 bases between them. The CDR3 is 15 amino acids. CDR3 nucleotide sequence: TGTGCCACCAGTGACGAAGGAAAAAACTCCTACGAGCAGTACTTC. Its translation is CATSDEGKNSYEQYF.

This clonotype was seen repeatedly, ten times or more. This chain uses TRBV7-9 with TRBJ2-1; 12 bases map to TRBD2. The junction had 8 bases not matched to a gene; V was cut back by 5 bases and J by 6 bases. The germline CDR1 and CDR2 sequences are SEHNR and FQNEAQ (reference sequence). The CDR3 has 16 amino acids. CDR3 in amino acids: CASSVPSGRVSNEQFF. The CDR3 bases are TGTGCCAGCAGCGTACCTAGCGGGAGGGTTTCCAATGAGCAGTTCTTC.

Comment on this clonotype: A much larger clone lies one base from this, so it may be a read error. This rearrangement joins TRBV28 to TRBJ1-5, with D maybe TRBD1 (5 bases). Germline CDR1 is MDHEN and CDR2 is SYDVKM. With 8 bases removed from V and 5 bases from J, the gap between germline ends came to 19 bases. The CDR3 loop spans 15 amino acids. CDR3 amino acids: CASSRSRDGHQPQHF. The CDR3 DNA is TGTGCCAGCTCCAGGTCCCGGGACGGTCATCAGCCCCAGCATTTT.

This clonotype occurred a few times. The chain is built from TRBV6-1 and TRBJ1-2; D gene uncertain. Germline lookup yields CDR1 MNHNS and CDR2 SASEGT. CDR3 length equals 14 residues. Deletions cut 8 bases from V and 8 bases from J, with 21 bases between. This CDR3 is CASDGVGSLEGYTF. The CDR3 nucleotides are TGTGCCAGCGACGGGGTGGGGTCCCTAGAAGGCTACACCTTC.

This clonotype has just a few counts. J is TRBJ2-6 and V is TRBV29-1; D is unclear. Germline CDR1 and CDR2: SQVTM and ANQGSEA. V shed 6 bases and J shed 1 base, with 7 bases lying between them. This CDR3 is built from 13 residues. CDR3 nucleotide sequence: TGCAGCGTCCAGCTTTCTGGGGCCAACGTCCTGACTTTC. Amino acid sequence: CSVQLSGANVLTF. The full variable domain, in which reference TRBV29-1 and TRBJ2-6 provide the parts outside the CDR3, is SAVISQKPSRDICQRGTSLTIQCQVDSQVTMMFWYRQQPGQSLTLIATANQGSEATYESGFVIDKFPISRPNLTFSTLTVSNMSPEDSSIYLCSVQLSGANVLTFGAGSRLTVL.

This clonotype was recorded many times. The chain employs TRBV28 and TRBJ2-1, with 8 bases that match TRBD2. Looked up from germline, CDR1 is MDHEN and CDR2 is SYDVKM. V shed 3 bases and J 7 bases; nucleotides not matched to a gene: 8. CDR3 length equals 15 residues. The CDR3 here is CASSFSGMVQNEQFF. CDR3 in DNA: TGTGCCAGCAGTTTTAGCGGGATGGTTCAGAATGAGCAGTTCTTC.

The rearrangement links TRBV30 to TRBJ2-4; D not certain. CDR3 length: 13 residues. V was trimmed by 3 bases and J by 6 bases, leaving 12 bases between them. The V gene's germline CDR1 is GTSNPN and CDR2 SVGIG (reference sequence). CDR3 in amino acids: CAWREPAGNIQYF. The CDR3, as DNA: TGTGCCTGGAGGGAACCTGCAGGAAACATTCAGTACTTC.

This clonotype appeared once. The CDR3 bases are TGTGCCAGCTTTGATCCGGGACTAGCGTCAGAGACCCAGTACTTC. This encodes CASFDPGLASETQYF. The chain carries TRBV25-1 and TRBJ2-5, with 10 bases lining up with TRBD2. Trimming took 8 bases from V and 4 from J; bases not matched to a gene: 10. The CDR3 is made up of 15 amino acids. Germline V gene sequence: CDR1 MGHDK, CDR2 SYGVNS.

The chain carries TRBV27 and TRBJ2-1, with TRBD2 matching 7 bases. Per the germline V gene, CDR1 is MNHEY and CDR2 is SMNVEV (reference sequence). With 8 bases clipped from V and 5 bases from J, the junction kept 12 bases outside the gene matches. This CDR3 comprises 15 residues. The CDR3 DNA is TGTGCCAGCCTTCCCGGGGGGAGCGGAAACAATGAGCAGTTCTTC. This codes for CASLPGGSGNNEQFF.

This clonotype was recorded many times. The chain uses TRBV6-5 and TRBJ2-3; D is unclear. Germline lookup yields CDR1 MNHEY and CDR2 SVGAGI. This CDR3 has 14 residues. The germline V and J ends were trimmed by 3 bases and 0 bases, with 7 bases remaining between them. The CDR3 coding sequence is TGTGCCAGCAGTTATGTCACTAGCACAGATACGCAGTATTTT. Protein product: CASSYVTSTDTQYF.

This clonotype has at least ten counts. J is TRBJ2-7 and V is TRBV27; tentatively, D is TRBD2 (6 bases). V lost 5 bases and J 6 bases, leaving 20 bases between the germline ends. Germline V CDR1 and CDR2: MNHEY, SMNVEV (reference sequence). This CDR3 is 15 amino acids long. DNA for the CDR3: TGTGCCAGCAGTATCGCACCGGGACTGTCCCGCGAGCAGTACTTC. Translated, it gives CASSIAPGLSREQYF.

This clonotype was found many times. V is TRBV29-1 and J is TRBJ2-1; 9 positions agree with TRBD1. This CDR3 is built from 15 residues. V gave up 6 bases and J gave up 0 bases; unmatched junction bases: 6. Germline V gene sequence: CDR1 SQVTM, CDR2 ANQGSEA. The CDR3 loop reads CSVQQGASSYNEQFF. The CDR3 DNA is TGCAGCGTCCAACAGGGGGCCAGCTCCTACAATGAGCAGTTCTTC.